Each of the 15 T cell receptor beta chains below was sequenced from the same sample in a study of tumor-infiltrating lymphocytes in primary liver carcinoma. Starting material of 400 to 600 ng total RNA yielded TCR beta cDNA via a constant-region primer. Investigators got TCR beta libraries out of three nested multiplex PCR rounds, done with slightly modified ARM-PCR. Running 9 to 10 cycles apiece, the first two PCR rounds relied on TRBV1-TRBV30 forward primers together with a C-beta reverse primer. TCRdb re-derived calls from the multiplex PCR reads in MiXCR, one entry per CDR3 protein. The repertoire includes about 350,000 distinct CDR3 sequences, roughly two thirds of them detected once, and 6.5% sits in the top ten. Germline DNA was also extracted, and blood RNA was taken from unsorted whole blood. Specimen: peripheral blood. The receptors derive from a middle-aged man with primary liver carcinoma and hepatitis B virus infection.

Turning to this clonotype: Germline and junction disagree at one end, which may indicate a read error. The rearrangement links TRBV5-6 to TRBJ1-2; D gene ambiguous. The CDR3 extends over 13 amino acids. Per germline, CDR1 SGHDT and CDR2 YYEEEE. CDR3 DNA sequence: TGTACCAGCAGCTTGGTTGTGTCAGGAGGCTACACCTTC. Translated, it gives CTSSLVVSGGYTF. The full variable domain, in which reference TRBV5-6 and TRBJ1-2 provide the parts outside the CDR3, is DAGVTQSPTHLIKTRGQQVTLRCSPKSGHDTVSWYQQALGQGPQFIFQYYEEEERQRGNFPDRFSGHQFPNYSSELNVNALLLGDSALYLCTSSLVVSGGYTFGSGTRLTVV.

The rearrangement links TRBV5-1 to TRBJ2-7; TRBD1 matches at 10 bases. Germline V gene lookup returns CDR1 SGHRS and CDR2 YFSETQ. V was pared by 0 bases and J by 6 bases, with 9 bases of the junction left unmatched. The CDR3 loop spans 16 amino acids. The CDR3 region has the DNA TGCGCCAGCAGCTTGGAAGGGACAGGGGTCCCTTTCGAGCAGTACTTC. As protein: CASSLEGTGVPFEQYF.

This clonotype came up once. CDR3 amino acids: CASSTGAGPTDTQYF. The CDR3 region has the DNA TGTGCCAGCAGCACTGGTGCGGGGCCCACAGATACGCAGTATTTT. The genes are TRBV11-3 and TRBJ2-3, with D possibly TRBD2 on 6 matching bases. Germline V lookup: CDR1 SGHNT, CDR2 YENEEA. This CDR3 comprises 15 residues. Trimming left V 5 bases short and J 2 bases short, with 14 bases between.

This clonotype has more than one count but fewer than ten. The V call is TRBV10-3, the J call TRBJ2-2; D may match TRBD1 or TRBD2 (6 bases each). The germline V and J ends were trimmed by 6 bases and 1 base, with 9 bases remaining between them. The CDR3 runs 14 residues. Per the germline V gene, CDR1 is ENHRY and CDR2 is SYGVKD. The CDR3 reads CAIREGQNTGELFF. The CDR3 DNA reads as TGTGCCATCAGGGAGGGACAGAACACCGGGGAGCTGTTTTTT.

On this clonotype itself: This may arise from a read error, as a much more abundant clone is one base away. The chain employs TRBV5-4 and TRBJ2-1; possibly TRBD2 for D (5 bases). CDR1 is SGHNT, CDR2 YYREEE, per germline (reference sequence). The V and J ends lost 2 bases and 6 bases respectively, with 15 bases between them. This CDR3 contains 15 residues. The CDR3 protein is CASSFGSTEGNEQFF. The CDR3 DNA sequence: TGTGCCAGCAGCTTCGGGTCAACCGAGGGCAATGAGCAGTTCTTC.

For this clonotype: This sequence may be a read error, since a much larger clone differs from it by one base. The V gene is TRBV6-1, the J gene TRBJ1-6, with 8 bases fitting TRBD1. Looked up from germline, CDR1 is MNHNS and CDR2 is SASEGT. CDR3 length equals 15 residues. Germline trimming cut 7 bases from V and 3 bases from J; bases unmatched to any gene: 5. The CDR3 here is CASMADRGYNSPLHF. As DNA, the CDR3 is TGTGCCAGCATGGCAGACAGGGGCTATAATTCACCCCTCCACTTT.

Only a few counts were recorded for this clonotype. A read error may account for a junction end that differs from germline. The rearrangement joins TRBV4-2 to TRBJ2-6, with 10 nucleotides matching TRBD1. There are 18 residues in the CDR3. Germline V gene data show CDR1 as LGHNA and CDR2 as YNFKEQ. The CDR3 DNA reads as TGTGCCAGCAGACAAGAGACAGGGGGCATTACCGGGACCAACGTCCTGACTTTC. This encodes CASRQETGGITGTNVLTF.

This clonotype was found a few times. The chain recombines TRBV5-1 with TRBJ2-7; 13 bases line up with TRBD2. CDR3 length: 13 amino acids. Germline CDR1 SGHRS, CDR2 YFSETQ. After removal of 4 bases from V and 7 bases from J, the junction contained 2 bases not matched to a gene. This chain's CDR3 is CASSGGLAGEQYF. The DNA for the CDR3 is TGCGCCAGCAGCGGGGGACTAGCGGGAGAGCAGTACTTC.

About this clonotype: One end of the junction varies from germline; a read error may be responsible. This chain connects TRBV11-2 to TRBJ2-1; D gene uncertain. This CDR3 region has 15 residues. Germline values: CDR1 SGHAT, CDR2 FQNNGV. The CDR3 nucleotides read TGTGCCAGCAGCCCAATAGGGCTCTCCTACAGTGAGCAGTTCTTC. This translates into CASSPIGLSYSEQFF. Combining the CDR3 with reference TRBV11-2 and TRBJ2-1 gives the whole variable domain EAGVAQSPRYKIIEKRQSVAFWCNPISGHATLYWYQQILGQGPKLLIQFQNNGVVDDSQLPKDRFSAERLKGVDSTLKIQPAKLEDSAVYLCASSPIGLSYSEQFFGPGTRLTVL.

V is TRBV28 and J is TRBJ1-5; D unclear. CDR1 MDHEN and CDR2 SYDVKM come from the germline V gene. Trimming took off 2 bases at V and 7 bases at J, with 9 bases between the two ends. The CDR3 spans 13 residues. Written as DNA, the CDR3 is TGTGCCAGCAGTTTAGTAGGACGCCAGCCCCAGCATTTT. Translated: CASSLVGRQPQHF.

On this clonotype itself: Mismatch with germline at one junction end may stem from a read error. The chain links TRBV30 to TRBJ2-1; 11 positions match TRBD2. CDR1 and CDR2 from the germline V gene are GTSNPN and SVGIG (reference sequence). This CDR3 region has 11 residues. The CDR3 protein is CAWSVLAGEVF. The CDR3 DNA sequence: TGTGCCTGGAGTGTACTAGCGGGGGAAGTCTTC. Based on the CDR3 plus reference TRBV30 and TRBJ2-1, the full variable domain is SQTIHQWPATLVQPVGSPLSLECTVEGTSNPNLYWYRQAAGRGLQLLFYSVGIGQISSEVPQNLSASRPQDRQFILSSKKLLLSDSGFYLCAWSVLAGEVFGPGTRLTVL.

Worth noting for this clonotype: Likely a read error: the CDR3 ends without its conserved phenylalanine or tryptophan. The CDR3 DNA sequence: TGTGCCAGCAGTTACTCCGCGGGAGGCACAGATACACAGTATCTT. Translating gives CASSYSAGGTDTQYL. This chain uses TRBV6-5 with TRBJ2-3, with 8 bases lining up with TRBD2. The CDR3 loop spans 15 amino acids. Germline values: CDR1 MNHEY, CDR2 SVGAGI.

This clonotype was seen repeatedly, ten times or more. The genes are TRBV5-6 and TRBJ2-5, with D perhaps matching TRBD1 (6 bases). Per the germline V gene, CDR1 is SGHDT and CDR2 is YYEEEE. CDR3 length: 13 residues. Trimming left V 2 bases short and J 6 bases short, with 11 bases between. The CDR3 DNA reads TGTGCCAGCAGCTTAGGCCAGGGGAAGACCCAGTACTTC. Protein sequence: CASSLGQGKTQYF.

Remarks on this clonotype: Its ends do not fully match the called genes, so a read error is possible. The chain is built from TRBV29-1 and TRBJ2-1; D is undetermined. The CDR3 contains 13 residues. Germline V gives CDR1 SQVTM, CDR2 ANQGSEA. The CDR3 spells CNVEDGYSGEQFF. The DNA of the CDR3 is TGTAACGTTGAAGACGGTTATAGTGGTGAGCAGTTCTTC.

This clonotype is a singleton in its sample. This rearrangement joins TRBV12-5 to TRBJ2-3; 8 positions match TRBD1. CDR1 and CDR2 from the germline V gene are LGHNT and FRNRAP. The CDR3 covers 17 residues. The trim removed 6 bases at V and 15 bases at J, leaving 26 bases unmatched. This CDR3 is CASGQGTGGASTDTHYF. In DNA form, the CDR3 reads TGTGCTAGTGGCCAAGGGACAGGAGGTGCTAGCACAGATACTCATTATTTT.